Below, 11 T cell receptor beta chains from the same sample are listed, as sequenced in a study of cytomegalovirus exposure and HLA in healthy donors. Primers: 60 Vbeta forward and 13 Jbeta reverse. Produced via immunoSEQ multiplex PCR; TCRdb's table is partial and in-frame only. Of roughly 240,000 clones in the sample, approximately 81% were seen once. The sequenced material came from PBMCs. These receptors came from a girl aged 2-10 years in good health and CMV-seronegative.

This clone came up a few times. The chain employs TRBV7-6 and TRBJ1-2; maybe TRBD1 (6 bases). The length of the CDR3 is 14 residues. Per germline, CDR1 SGHVS and CDR2 FNYEAQ. The V end was cut by 1 base, the J end by 8 bases, with 14 bases between. CDR3 in DNA: TGTGCCAGCAGCTTAGAGGGGGGGCTAGACGGCTACACCTTC. It yields the protein CASSLEGGLDGYTF.

The J gene is TRBJ2-7, the V gene TRBV6-5, with D possibly matching TRBD1 (6 bases). Looked up from germline, CDR1 is MNHEY and CDR2 is SVGAGI. The V and J ends lost 7 bases and 4 bases respectively, with 20 bases between them. The CDR3 sequence is 15 residues long. Here the CDR3 reads CASTLSPRGTYEQYF. In DNA form, the CDR3 reads TGTGCCAGCACCCTTTCCCCCAGGGGTACGTACGAGCAGTACTTC.

This clone was seen a handful of times. The chain joins TRBV30 to TRBJ2-7; TRBD2 aligns across 13 bases. Losses at the gene ends were 3 bases for V and 7 bases for J; bases not matched to a gene: 15. CDR1 is GTSNPN, CDR2 SVGIG, per germline (reference sequence). This CDR3 has 17 residues. The CDR3 spells CAWRDQTLAGGQREQYF. The CDR3 nucleotides are TGTGCCTGGAGGGATCAAACACTAGCGGGGGGGCAAAGAGAGCAGTACTTC. Looking up the rest from reference TRBV30 and TRBJ2-7 gives the full variable domain: SQTIHQWPATLVQPVGSPLSLECTVEGTSNPNLYWYRQAAGRGLQLLFYSVGIGQISSEVPQNLSASRPQDRQFILSSKKLLLSDSGFYLCAWRDQTLAGGQREQYFGPGTRLTVT.

This chain links TRBV5-4 with TRBJ2-7; 10 nucleotides line up with TRBD1. V was clipped by 3 bases and J by 5 bases; unmatched bases: 14. The germline V gene has CDR1 SGHNT and CDR2 YYREEE (reference sequence). CDR3 size: 17 residues. The CDR3 region has the DNA TGTGCCAGCAGCTCAAGCCCTCCCGGGACAGGGGTCCACGAGCAGTACTTC. Protein sequence: CASSSSPPGTGVHEQYF.

On this clone: One end of the junction varies from germline; a read error may be responsible. The chain uses TRBV7-9 and TRBJ2-3; TRBD2 matches at 9 bases. The germline gives CDR1 SEHNR, CDR2 FQNEAQ (reference sequence). This CDR3 contains 13 residues. CDR3 sequence reads: CSSSSGLADTQYF. The CDR3 DNA reads as TGTTCCAGCAGCTCCGGACTAGCGGATACGCAGTATTTT.

The gene calls are TRBV12-5 and TRBJ1-4, with TRBD1 as a possible D gene (6 bases). The CDR3 runs 12 residues. The germline CDR1 and CDR2 sequences are LGHNT and FRNRAP. Between the trimmed V and J ends, which lost 5 bases and 11 bases, there was a span of 12 bases. The CDR3 region is CASGPRDTKLFF. CDR3 in DNA: TGTGCTAGTGGTCCCCGGGACACCAAACTGTTTTTT.

This chain links TRBV7-9 with TRBJ2-1, with 9 bases identical to TRBD2. CDR3 length equals 15 residues. CDR1 is SEHNR and CDR2 is FQNEAQ in the germline V gene (reference sequence). Trimming took 2 bases from V and 5 from J; bases not matched to a gene: 4. The CDR3: CASSLLRLADNEQFF. The CDR3 DNA is TGTGCCAGCAGCTTACTTAGACTAGCGGACAATGAGCAGTTCTTC.

The table lists this clone with a few counts. The chain recombines TRBV5-1 with TRBJ1-1, with TRBD1 as a possible D gene (5 bases). CDR1 SGHRS and CDR2 YFSETQ come from the germline V gene. This CDR3 has 14 amino acids. V lost 0 bases and J 5 bases, leaving 11 bases between the germline ends. This CDR3 reads CASSLATGLTEAFF. In nucleotides, the CDR3 is TGCGCCAGCAGCTTGGCTACAGGTCTAACTGAAGCTTTCTTT.

CDR3 loop: CASSQQGVGNTEAFF. For the CDR3, the DNA is TGTGCCAGCAGTCAACAGGGAGTGGGGAACACTGAAGCTTTCTTT. V usage is TRBV7-9 and J usage is TRBJ1-1; the D gene is possibly TRBD1 (6 bases). The V end lost 6 bases, the J end lost 1 base, and 15 bases lay between the germline ends. This CDR3 is built from 15 residues. CDR1 is SEHNR and CDR2 is FQNEAQ in the germline V gene (reference sequence).

V and J are TRBV27 and TRBJ2-3, with D possibly matching TRBD2 (5 bases). CDR3 length equals 13 residues. Trimming shortened V by 3 bases and J by 3 bases, and 7 bases separated the two germline ends. The germline CDR1 and CDR2 sequences are MNHEY and SMNVEV (reference sequence). The CDR3 loop reads CASSFPGTDTQYF. The CDR3 DNA follows: TGTGCCAGCAGTTTCCCGGGAACAGATACGCAGTATTTT.

This clone was seen just once. The V call is TRBV9, the J call TRBJ2-3; weak D call: TRBD1 (6 bases). CDR1 is SGDLS, CDR2 YYNGEE, per germline. Trimming stripped 0 bases from V and 2 bases from J, with 7 bases between. There are 14 residues in the CDR3. The CDR3: CASSVEGDTDTQYF. In DNA form, the CDR3 reads TGTGCCAGCAGCGTAGAGGGGGACACAGATACGCAGTATTTT.